A single sample gave rise to the 23 T cell receptor beta chains below, sequenced in a study of T cells in narcolepsy. Profiled with immunoSEQ multiplex PCR; TCRdb holds only in-frame clones, not every one. Here the sample spans tens of thousands of clones, 80% to 85% being singletons. Sequencing was performed on CD45RA- memory CD4+ T cells from PBMCs. These receptors came from a human donor with narcolepsy.

The J gene is TRBJ2-3, the V gene TRBV4-1, with D perhaps TRBD2 (6 bases). Trimming cost V 5 bases and J 5 bases, with 17 bases left between them. CDR3 length: 15 amino acids. Germline values: CDR1 MGHRA, CDR2 YSYEKL. CDR3 loop: CASSSVASAIDTQYF. The CDR3, as DNA: TGCGCCAGCAGCAGCGTAGCTAGCGCGATAGATACGCAGTATTTT.

This clone was detected a few times. The chain links TRBV5-1 to TRBJ2-3; TRBD2 agrees at 7 bases. The CDR3 totals 15 residues. V lost 4 bases and J lost 1; bases outside the gene matches: 6. CDR1 and CDR2 from the germline V gene are SGHRS and YFSETQ. Here the CDR3 reads CASSPNGGGTDTQYF. DNA for the CDR3: TGCGCCAGCAGCCCGAATGGGGGGGGCACAGATACGCAGTATTTT.

As concerns this clone: Other DNA sequences within the sample encode an identical CDR3. CDR3: CASSEGSGEQFF. Here the CDR3 DNA reads TGCGCCAGCAGTGAAGGCAGCGGTGAGCAGTTCTTC. This chain links TRBV10-1 with TRBJ2-1; a possible D gene is TRBD2 (5 bases). CDR3 length: 12 residues. CDR1 is WNHNN, CDR2 SYGVQD, per germline (reference sequence). Deletions cut 3 bases from V and 9 bases from J, with 9 bases between.

The chain is built from TRBV15 and TRBJ1-5, with D perhaps matching TRBD1 (6 bases). V lost 0 bases and J 6 bases, leaving 12 bases between the germline ends. Germline lookup yields CDR1 LNHNV and CDR2 YYDKDF (reference sequence). The CDR3 has 15 residues. CDR3 nucleotide sequence: TGTGCCACCAGCAGAGATAGGGGGGGGGTTCAGCCCCAGCATTTT. Residues: CATSRDRGGVQPQHF.

The chain recombines TRBV19 with TRBJ1-5, with unresolved D. Trimming shortened V by 3 bases and J by 6 bases, and 9 bases separated the two germline ends. There are 13 residues in the CDR3. From germline, CDR1 is LNHDA and CDR2 SQIVND (reference sequence). The CDR3 DNA is TGTGCCAGTAGTATGGGCGGTAGTCAGCCCCAGCATTTT. Translated, it gives CASSMGGSQPQHF.

V gene TRBV11-2 combines with J gene TRBJ2-7; either TRBD1 or TRBD2 may fit D (5 bases each). Germline V gene data show CDR1 as SGHAT and CDR2 as FQNNGV. This CDR3 spans 16 amino acids. The germline V and J ends were trimmed by 1 base and 0 bases, with 13 bases remaining between them. The CDR3 spells CASSLGSGDLSYEQYF. Written as DNA, the CDR3 is TGTGCCAGCAGCTTAGGGTCCGGGGACCTCTCCTACGAGCAGTACTTC.

This clone was seen a single time. This chain links TRBV29-1 with TRBJ1-4; D not certain. The CDR3 sequence is 14 residues long. The V gene lost 7 bases and the J gene lost 2 bases, with 14 bases spanning the gap. Germline CDR1 and CDR2: SQVTM and ANQGSEA. The CDR3 protein is CSASRGRTNEKLFF. In nucleotides, the CDR3 is TGCAGCGCCTCGCGAGGGCGCACTAATGAAAAACTGTTTTTT.

The chain is built from TRBV2 and TRBJ2-4, with no clear D. Germline V gives CDR1 SNHLY, CDR2 FYNNEI. The CDR3 is made up of 12 amino acids. Trimming removed 5 bases at V and 9 bases at J, with 11 bases between. The CDR3 DNA is TGTGCCAGCAGTCCTCAGGCCAGCATTCAGTACTTC. Protein product: CASSPQASIQYF.

The chain carries TRBV9 and TRBJ2-7, with no clear D. CDR3 length: 14 residues. The V gene lost 0 bases and the J gene lost 6 bases, with 13 bases spanning the gap. Germline V gene data show CDR1 as SGDLS and CDR2 as YYNGEE. The CDR3 sequence: CASSVAGSVSEQYF. CDR3 coding DNA: TGTGCCAGCAGCGTAGCTGGGTCAGTCAGCGAGCAGTACTTC.

The chain is built from TRBV5-4 and TRBJ2-2, with no clear D. Germline-derived CDR1 and CDR2 are SGHNT and YYREEE (reference sequence). The CDR3 contains 13 residues. V lost 4 bases to trimming and J lost 6 bases, with 10 bases between them. CDR3 sequence reads: CASSHPGAGELFF. DNA for the CDR3: TGTGCCAGCAGCCATCCTGGGGCCGGGGAGCTGTTTTTT. The complete variable domain, with remaining parts taken from reference TRBV5-4 and TRBJ2-2, reads ETGVTQSPTHLIKTRGQQVTLRCSSQSGHNTVSWYQQALGQGPQFIFQYYREEENGRGNFPPRFSGLQFPNYSSELNVNALELDDSALYLCASSHPGAGELFFGEGSRLTVL.

The chain is built from TRBV11-3 and TRBJ2-3; D unresolved. Trimming shortened V by 0 bases and J by 8 bases, and 9 bases separated the two germline ends. The CDR3 covers 13 residues. The germline V gene has CDR1 SGHNT and CDR2 YENEEA. The CDR3 loop reads CASSLEKASTQYF. The CDR3 coding sequence is TGTGCCAGCAGCTTAGAGAAAGCGAGTACGCAGTATTTT.

As to this clone: The junction departs from germline at one end; a sequencing error may be responsible. V usage is TRBV19 and J usage is TRBJ2-1; 7 positions agree with TRBD1. Germline V gene lookup returns CDR1 LNHDA and CDR2 SQIVND (reference sequence). The CDR3 totals 10 residues. The CDR3 sequence is CASRPGQTVF. The CDR3 coding sequence is TGTGCCAGTAGGCCGGGACAGACAGTCTTC. Full variable domain (missing parts from reference TRBV19 and TRBJ2-1): DGGITQSPKYLFRKEGQNVTLSCEQNLNHDAMYWYRQDPGQGLRLIYYSQIVNDFQKGDIAEGYSVSREKKESFPLTVTSAQKNPTAFYLCASRPGQTVFGPGTRLTVL.

The chain combines TRBV6-1 with TRBJ1-1, with 8 positions matching TRBD1. V shed 6 bases, J shed 0 bases, and the junction held 3 bases outside the gene matches. This CDR3 contains 14 residues. Germline V gene data show CDR1 as MNHNS and CDR2 as SASEGT. The CDR3, as DNA: TGTGCCAGCAGGCTGACAGGGGTGAACACTGAAGCTTTCTTT. Translation: CASRLTGVNTEAFF.

The rearrangement joins TRBV19 to TRBJ1-4; 9 bases align to TRBD1. This CDR3 contains 16 residues. V dropped 9 bases and J dropped 8; count of bases not matched to a gene: 16. Germline-derived CDR1 and CDR2 are LNHDA and SQIVND (reference sequence). The CDR3 is CASQILQGAGGEKLFF. CDR3 nucleotide sequence: TGTGCCAGCCAGATACTACAGGGGGCGGGAGGCGAAAAACTGTTTTTT.

V and J are TRBV7-9 and TRBJ2-3; weak D call: TRBD2 (6 bases). The CDR3 totals 13 residues. CDR1 is SEHNR and CDR2 is FQNEAQ in the germline V gene (reference sequence). The V gene lost 5 bases and the J gene lost 4 bases, with 10 bases spanning the gap. The CDR3 DNA reads as TGTGCCAGCAGCCGCCCTAGCGCAGATACGCAGTATTTT. This sequence encodes CASSRPSADTQYF.

This chain links TRBV29-1 with TRBJ2-7, with TRBD2 identical over 7 bases. J gave up 2 bases and V 4 bases, and 8 bases lay outside the gene matches. Germline assignment: CDR1 SQVTM and CDR2 ANQGSEA. The CDR3 totals 14 residues. The CDR3 DNA follows: TGCAGCGTTGTAAAGCGGGGCCCGCCCTACGAGCAGTACTTC. It yields the protein CSVVKRGPPYEQYF.

In DNA form, the CDR3 reads TGTGCCAGCAGTGATCGTAAGGGTCGCTCTGGAAACACCATATATTTT. Its translation: CASSDRKGRSGNTIYF. The chain employs TRBV25-1 and TRBJ1-3, with no clear D. V was trimmed by 3 bases and J by 0 bases, leaving 12 bases between them. This CDR3 spans 16 amino acids. Germline V gives CDR1 MGHDK, CDR2 SYGVNS.

The rearrangement joins TRBV6-1 to TRBJ1-2; possibly TRBD1 for D (5 bases). CDR1 and CDR2 (germline): MNHNS, SASEGT. V was clipped by 3 bases and J by 4 bases, with 15 bases between them. This CDR3 is built from 15 residues. DNA for the CDR3: TGTGCCAGCAGTGAGTCCCGGGGGGACTTCTATGGCTACACCTTC. It encodes CASSESRGDFYGYTF.

The chain combines TRBV5-4 with TRBJ1-1; D call uncertain. The ends were cut back, 3 bases at V and 0 bases at J, with 12 bases in the middle. The CDR3 has 15 residues. In germline, CDR1 is SGHNT, CDR2 YYREEE (reference sequence). CDR3 amino acids: CASSSGNTLNTEAFF. The CDR3 DNA reads as TGTGCCAGCAGCTCTGGGAACACTTTGAACACTGAAGCTTTCTTT.

The chain is built from TRBV7-8 and TRBJ2-3, with TRBD2 matching over 7 bases. Germline values: CDR1 SGHVS, CDR2 FQNEAQ. This CDR3 has 15 residues. The trim removed 5 bases at V and 0 bases at J, leaving 5 bases unmatched. The CDR3 sequence: CASSPYGRSTDTQYF. The CDR3 DNA reads TGTGCCAGCAGCCCCTACGGGAGGAGCACAGATACGCAGTATTTT.

The rearrangement joins TRBV2 to TRBJ1-2, with D unresolved. The CDR3 is 16 amino acids. Trimming left V 6 bases short and J 5 bases short, with 22 bases between. Germline V gives CDR1 SNHLY, CDR2 FYNNEI. The CDR3 loop reads CASRITSAEEPYGYTF. CDR3 DNA: TGTGCCAGCAGGATCACATCGGCTGAGGAACCTTATGGCTACACCTTC. The full variable domain, its missing parts supplied by reference TRBV2 and TRBJ1-2, is EPEVTQTPSHQVTQMGQEVILRCVPISNHLYFYWYRQILGQKVEFLVSFYNNEISEKSEIFDDQFSVERPDGSNFTLKIRSTKLEDSAMYFCASRITSAEEPYGYTFGSGTRLTVV.

The chain has TRBV19 and TRBJ2-7; D possibly corresponds to TRBD1 (6 bases). The CDR3 is made up of 12 amino acids. Germline CDR1 LNHDA, CDR2 SQIVND (reference sequence). Trimming took 9 bases from V and 5 from J, leaving 14 bases between them. The CDR3 DNA sequence: TGTGCCAGCAGGGGTTATAGGGACGAGCAGTACTTC. It is translated as CASRGYRDEQYF.

A single count supports this clone. Other nucleotide sequences in the sample specify the same CDR3. The chain couples TRBV2 to TRBJ1-5; perhaps TRBD1 as D (5 bases). Germline V gene lookup returns CDR1 SNHLY and CDR2 FYNNEI. This CDR3 is built from 13 residues. Trimming took 7 bases from V and 7 from J, leaving 14 bases between them. In DNA, the CDR3 is TGTGCCAGCAACGCAGGGCTGGGGCAGCCCCAGCATTTT. This translates into CASNAGLGQPQHF.